Listed below are T cell receptor beta chains from one sample, sequenced in a study of blood T cell repertoires in COVID-19. Produced via immunoSEQ multiplex PCR; TCRdb's table is partial and in-frame only. This table holds some 200,000 clones, approximately 90% found once. The sample comprised peripheral blood. All receptors derive from a man in his forties with active or convalescent COVID-19. CDR3s include the opening cysteine and the closing phenylalanine or tryptophan. The D gene is left open where the match is weak. A row's size may be missing; if present it is once, few, many or a size class.

abundance: many; j_gene: TRBJ2-2; v_gene: TRBV7-9; d_gene: .; len: 15; CDR3aa: CAAPDGRQNTGELFF; CDR3nt: TGTGCCGCCCCCGATGGGAGGCAGAACACCGGGGAGCTGTTTTTT
abundance: .; j_gene: TRBJ2-3; v_gene: TRBV19; d_gene: TRBD1; len: 15; CDR3aa: CASSTGTGLVDTQYF; CDR3nt: TGTGCCAGTAGTACCGGGACAGGGTTGGTGGATACGCAGTATTTT
abundance: .; j_gene: TRBJ2-7; v_gene: TRBV6-5; d_gene: .; len: 14; CDR3aa: CASSPRTRTYEQYF; CDR3nt: TGTGCCAGCAGCCCGAGGACACGGACCTACGAGCAGTACTTC
abundance: .; j_gene: TRBJ2-7; v_gene: TRBV7-6; d_gene: TRBD1; len: 17; CDR3aa: CASSPVDGYRGTYEQYF; CDR3nt: TGTGCCAGCAGCCCCGTCGACGGGTACAGGGGAACCTACGAGCAGTACTTC
abundance: once; j_gene: TRBJ2-1; v_gene: TRBV4-1; d_gene: .; len: 14; CDR3aa: CASSLTETTDEQFF; CDR3nt: TGCGCCAGCAGCCTAACCGAGACAACGGATGAGCAGTTCTTC
abundance: .; j_gene: TRBJ1-1; v_gene: TRBV10-2; d_gene: .; len: 14; CDR3aa: CASSPGSGNTEAFF; CDR3nt: TGCGCCAGCAGTCCAGGGTCGGGGAACACTGAAGCTTTCTTT
abundance: .; j_gene: TRBJ1-2; v_gene: TRBV4-3; d_gene: TRBD1; len: 17; CDR3aa: CASSQEVRTGGEYGYTF; CDR3nt: TGCGCCAGCAGCCAAGAAGTACGGACAGGGGGCGAATATGGCTACACCTTC
abundance: once; j_gene: TRBJ1-6; v_gene: TRBV5-1; d_gene: .; len: 15; CDR3aa: CASSLDREWNSPLHF; CDR3nt: TGCGCCAGCAGCTTGGATAGGGAGTGGAATTCACCCCTCCACTTT
abundance: .; j_gene: TRBJ2-1; v_gene: TRBV5-1; d_gene: TRBD2; len: 15; CDR3aa: CASSPTLAGADEQFF; CDR3nt: TGCGCCAGCAGCCCAACACTAGCGGGAGCGGATGAGCAGTTCTTC
abundance: .; j_gene: TRBJ1-3; v_gene: TRBV5-4; d_gene: TRBD1; len: 16; CDR3aa: CASSLGGGRTGNTIYF; CDR3nt: TGTGCCAGCAGCTTGGGAGGGGGCCGGACTGGAAACACCATATATTTT
abundance: once; j_gene: TRBJ1-1; v_gene: TRBV3-1/TRBV3-2; d_gene: .; len: 14; CDR3aa: CASSQRGLERGAFF; CDR3nt: TGTGCCAGCAGCCAAAGAGGACTGGAGCGTGGAGCTTTCTTT
abundance: many; j_gene: TRBJ2-3; v_gene: TRBV3-1/TRBV3-2; d_gene: TRBD1; len: 16; CDR3aa: CASSLTGTGSTDTQYF; CDR3nt: TGTGCCAGCAGCCTTACCGGGACAGGGAGCACAGATACGCAGTATTTT
abundance: .; j_gene: TRBJ1-2; v_gene: TRBV28; d_gene: TRBD1; len: 12; CDR3aa: CAIGGQTDGYTF; CDR3nt: TGTGCCATCGGGGGACAGACGGATGGCTACACCTTC
abundance: .; j_gene: TRBJ2-7; v_gene: TRBV28; d_gene: TRBD2; len: 14; CDR3aa: CASSLAGLVYEQYF; CDR3nt: TGTGCCAGCAGTTTAGCCGGACTAGTCTACGAGCAGTACTTC
abundance: .; j_gene: TRBJ1-2; v_gene: TRBV19; d_gene: TRBD1; len: 16; CDR3aa: CASSPEDRAIGYGYTF; CDR3nt: TGTGCCAGTAGTCCAGAGGACAGGGCCATTGGCTATGGCTACACCTTC
abundance: .; j_gene: TRBJ2-3; v_gene: TRBV3-1/TRBV3-2; d_gene: TRBD2; len: 17; CDR3aa: CASSQVGSGAITDTQYF; CDR3nt: TGTGCCAGCAGCCAAGTAGGTAGCGGGGCCATCACAGATACGCAGTATTTT
abundance: .; j_gene: TRBJ2-7; v_gene: TRBV3-1/TRBV3-2; d_gene: TRBD1; len: 16; CDR3aa: CASSQTTGTGGYEQYF; CDR3nt: TGTGCCAGCAGCCAGACAACCGGGACAGGGGGCTACGAGCAGTACTTC
abundance: .; j_gene: TRBJ1-2; v_gene: TRBV20-1; d_gene: TRBD1; len: 15; CDR3aa: CSASEIGQVVYGYTF; CDR3nt: TGCAGTGCTAGTGAAATAGGACAGGTCGTCTATGGCTACACCTTC
abundance: .; j_gene: TRBJ2-1; v_gene: TRBV27; d_gene: TRBD2; len: 15; CDR3aa: CASSSLAGGYDEQFF; CDR3nt: TGTGCCAGCAGTTCGCTAGCGGGAGGCTACGATGAGCAGTTCTTC
abundance: .; j_gene: TRBJ1-2; v_gene: TRBV28; d_gene: TRBD1; len: 14; CDR3aa: CASSTPGGIYGYTF; CDR3nt: TGTGCCAGCAGTACTCCAGGGGGAATCTATGGCTACACCTTC
abundance: .; j_gene: TRBJ1-1; v_gene: TRBV7-2; d_gene: .; len: 15; CDR3aa: CASSPAGRANTEAFF; CDR3nt: TGTGCCAGCAGCCCCGCCGGGAGGGCGAACACTGAAGCTTTCTTT
abundance: .; j_gene: TRBJ1-3; v_gene: TRBV4-1; d_gene: .; len: 17; CDR3aa: CASSFGEGPDSGNTIYF; CDR3nt: TGCGCCAGCAGTTTCGGGGAGGGCCCAGACTCTGGAAACACCATATATTTT
abundance: once; j_gene: TRBJ2-3; v_gene: TRBV24-1; d_gene: TRBD2; len: 14; CDR3aa: CATSPAGGSDTQYF; CDR3nt: TGTGCCACCAGCCCCGCGGGGGGGTCAGATACGCAGTATTTT
abundance: .; j_gene: TRBJ2-1; v_gene: TRBV19; d_gene: TRBD2; len: 15; CDR3aa: CASSIGWLAGPEQFF; CDR3nt: TGTGCCAGTAGTATTGGTTGGCTAGCGGGACCTGAGCAGTTCTTC
abundance: .; j_gene: TRBJ2-3; v_gene: TRBV11-3; d_gene: TRBD2; len: 14; CDR3aa: CASSFGLGTDTQYF; CDR3nt: TGTGCCAGCAGCTTCGGACTAGGCACAGATACGCAGTATTTT